This TCR beta chain was identified during a study of response to subunit inactivated influenza vaccine. The germline V gene encodes CDR1 LGHNA and CDR2 YSLEER. The CDR3 contains 15 residues. Trimming shortened V by 5 bases and J by 4 bases, and 16 bases separated the two germline ends. TCRdb fed the RT-PCR reads into MiXCR, producing one record per CDR3 protein. The sample lists around 520,000 distinct CDR3 sequences; 10% to 15% were seen once. The chain employs TRBV4-3 and TRBJ2-3, with D unclear. The sample consisted of PBMCs from blood, taken on the day of vaccination. This receptor was identified in a man aged 50 or older who received an inactivated influenza vaccine. CDR3 in amino acids: CASSMDPGGADTQYF. DNA for the CDR3: TGCGCCAGCAGCATGGACCCAGGTGGGGCAGATACGCAGTATTTT.